Listed below are T cell receptor beta chains from one sample, sequenced in a study of blood T cell repertoires in COVID-19. Method: immunoSEQ multiplex PCR; TCRdb's copy keeps in-frame clones and lacks some. The table includes some 72,000 clones, approximately 90% detected once. Source material: peripheral blood. The receptor source for this set is a man in his fifties with active COVID-19. The CDR3 runs from the conserved cysteine through the conserved F or W. The order of the fields is clone size, D gene, V gene, J gene, CDR3 DNA, CDR3 protein. The D gene is left open where the match is weak. Size is omitted from some rows. Given values are once, few, many or a class for expanded clones.

.	TRBD1	TRBV3-1/TRBV3-2	TRBJ2-7	TGTGCCAGCAGCCGATCGGGACAGGGGGCAGGAGAGCAGTACTTC	CASSRSGQGAGEQYF
.	.	TRBV6-5	TRBJ2-5	TGTGCCAGCAGTTCCACGACAGGTACCGGGGTAACCCAGTACTTC	CASSSTTGTGVTQYF
.	TRBD1	TRBV2	TRBJ1-1	TGTGCCGGACAGGGTAGAATTGAAGCTTTCTTT	CAGQGRIEAFF
.	.	TRBV12-3/TRBV12-4	TRBJ1-4	TGTGCCAGCAGTTCTGTGAGGGAAAAACTGTTTTTT	CASSSVREKLFF
.	TRBD1	TRBV3-1/TRBV3-2	TRBJ1-1	TGTGCCAGCAGCACACGTTTAACAGGGGGCACTGAAGCTTTCTTT	CASSTRLTGGTEAFF
.	TRBD2	TRBV29-1	TRBJ2-1	TGCAGCGTTGTACTAGCGGGAGTCAATGAGCAGTTCTTC	CSVVLAGVNEQFF
.	TRBD2	TRBV27	TRBJ2-7	TGTGCCAGCAGTTTATTCTCCGCGGGAGTTGCCGAGCAGTACTTC	CASSLFSAGVAEQYF
.	TRBD2	TRBV2	TRBJ2-7	TGTGCCAGCACATTATTTCTGGGACTAGCGAGATACGAGCAGTACTTC	CASTLFLGLARYEQYF
.	.	TRBV9	TRBJ2-7	TGTGCCAGCAGCGTAGATCGGTACTCCTACGAGCAGTACTTC	CASSVDRYSYEQYF
.	.	TRBV6-6	TRBJ2-7	TGTGCCAGCTCCCTTAACGAGGGACTTGGTTATCTCGAGCAGTACTTC	CASSLNEGLGYLEQYF
.	.	TRBV4-2	TRBJ1-3	TGTGCCAGCAGGCAAGCAGTCGGAAACACCATATATTTT	CASRQAVGNTIYF
.	.	TRBV12-5	TRBJ2-4	TGTGCTAGTGGTTTGGTAGTCGGCAGGGGGGTCGCCAAAAACATTCAGTACTTC	CASGLVVGRGVAKNIQYF
once	TRBD1	TRBV18	TRBJ1-3	TGTGCCAGCTCACCACGAGGGGGCCTGCGTGGAAACACCATATATTTT	CASSPRGGLRGNTIYF
.	.	TRBV29-1	TRBJ2-7	TGCAGCGTTGAAGACAGGGTTTACGAGCAGTACTTC	CSVEDRVYEQYF
once	.	TRBV12-3/TRBV12-4	TRBJ1-2	TGTGCCAGCAGCCCCCAGGGGAACTATGGCTACACCTTC	CASSPQGNYGYTF
.	.	TRBV28	TRBJ2-3	TGTGCCAGCAGTTTCAGCGATTCAGATACGCAGTATTTT	CASSFSDSDTQYF
once	TRBD2	TRBV11-2	TRBJ2-5	TGTGCCAGCAGCTTAGCGGCTAGCGGGGGGCGGGAGACCCAGTACTTC	CASSLAASGGRETQYF
.	.	TRBV4-2	TRBJ1-5	TGTGCCAGCAGCCAATCGGACTCGGCAAATCAGCCCCAGCATTTT	CASSQSDSANQPQHF
.	.	TRBV28	TRBJ2-5	TGTGCCAGCAGTCCCCTAGGGGGCTTAGGGGGGGAGACCCAGTACTTC	CASSPLGGLGGETQYF
once	.	TRBV21-1	TRBJ1-2	TGTGCCAGCAGCCCTCCGGGACAGGGGAACTATGGCTACACCTTC	CASSPPGQGNYGYTF
.	.	TRBV5-4	TRBJ1-1	TGTGCCAGCAGCTTGGCGAGTCTGAACACTGAAGCTTTCTTT	CASSLASLNTEAFF
.	.	TRBV4-1	TRBJ2-5	TGCGCCAGCAGCCAGAGGACACTACAAGAGACCCAGTACTTC	CASSQRTLQETQYF
.	TRBD2	TRBV5-4	TRBJ2-7	TGTGCCAGCAGCTCCGGCGGCGGGGGAAACTACGAGCAGTACTTC	CASSSGGGGNYEQYF
.	.	TRBV28	TRBJ1-5	TGTGCCAGCAGCCCCAGCGGCCCTCACAATCAGCCCCAGCATTTT	CASSPSGPHNQPQHF
.	TRBD2	TRBV9	TRBJ2-1	TGTGCCAGCAGCGTCCAGCCTAGCGGGTTGTACAATGAGCAGTTCTTC	CASSVQPSGLYNEQFF
few	TRBD2	TRBV3-1/TRBV3-2	TRBJ2-7	TGTGCCAGCAGCCGGTATAGCGGGGGGGCTGGAGAGCAGTACTTC	CASSRYSGGAGEQYF
.	TRBD1	TRBV6-6	TRBJ1-5	TGTGCCAGCAGCTCTAGGGACAGAGGATCCAATCAGCCCCAGCATTTT	CASSSRDRGSNQPQHF
.	.	TRBV9	TRBJ2-2	TGTGCCAGCAGCGTAGAAGCGGGCGGCGGGGAGCTGTTTTTT	CASSVEAGGGELFF
.	TRBD1	TRBV18	TRBJ1-4	TGTGCCAGCTCACCCCGACAGGGGCGAGCTAATGAAAAACTGTTTTTT	CASSPRQGRANEKLFF
many	.	TRBV10-2	TRBJ2-1	TGCGCCAGCAGTGAGAGTAGGTTTCGGGATGAGCAGTTCTTC	CASSESRFRDEQFF
.	TRBD1	TRBV5-1	TRBJ2-7	TGCGCCAGCAGCTCGCCCGACAGGGGCTGGTACGAGCAGTACTTC	CASSSPDRGWYEQYF
.	TRBD2	TRBV28	TRBJ2-3	TGTGCCAGCAGATCGACTAGCGGGGGGGCCCGTAGCACAGATACGCAGTATTTT	CASRSTSGGARSTDTQYF
once	TRBD1	TRBV25-1	TRBJ1-5	TGTGCCAGCAGGTCGTCCAGGGGGGCTGGTGGCAATCAGCCCCAGCATTTT	CASRSSRGAGGNQPQHF
.	.	TRBV6-5	TRBJ2-1	TGTGCCAGCAGCCGCGGCCAATACTACAATGAGCAGTTCTTC	CASSRGQYYNEQFF
.	TRBD2	TRBV6-5	TRBJ2-1	TGTGCCAGCAGGGAGACTAGCGGGAGTATGAGTGAGCAGTTCTTC	CASRETSGSMSEQFF
.	.	TRBV18	TRBJ1-2	TGTGCCAGCTCACTGCCGGGACTGAGAAACTATGGCTACACCTTC	CASSLPGLRNYGYTF
once	TRBD2	TRBV27	TRBJ2-7	TGTGCCAGCAGTATTAGCGGGAGAGCCCACGAGCAGTACTTC	CASSISGRAHEQYF
once	.	TRBV30	TRBJ2-7	TGTGCCTGGAGTCGATTCGGGGTTCGTTACGAGCAGTACTTC	CAWSRFGVRYEQYF
.	.	TRBV6-5	TRBJ1-2	TGTGCCAGCAGTCCTACAGGCAACTATGGCTACACCTTC	CASSPTGNYGYTF
.	.	TRBV30	TRBJ1-1	TGTGCCTGGAGTGTACAGGGAACTAGGTATACCACTGAAGCTTTCTTT	CAWSVQGTRYTTEAFF
.	.	TRBV3-1/TRBV3-2	TRBJ1-2	TGTGCCAGCAGCCACGACTATGGCTACACCTTC	CASSHDYGYTF
.	TRBD1	TRBV28	TRBJ1-2	TGTGCCAGCGGGACAGGGATTCAGCATCGTGGCTACACCTTC	CASGTGIQHRGYTF
.	.	TRBV7-8	TRBJ2-7	TGTGCCAGCAGCCCCTACAGTAAACCCACCTCCTACGAGCAGTACTTC	CASSPYSKPTSYEQYF
once	.	TRBV5-1	TRBJ2-7	TGCGCCAGCAGCTTGACCCTAGGGGTCGGGTACGAGCAGTACTTC	CASSLTLGVGYEQYF